One T cell receptor beta chain is described in this entry. Method: immunoSEQ multiplex PCR; TCRdb's copy keeps in-frame clones and lacks some. Among under 75,000 clones listed, approximately 77% were seen once. The data stem from a study of blood T cell repertoires in COVID-19. Overall study context: There were acute and convalescent COVID-19 samples, and they came from the United States, Italy and Spain. T cells, B-cell-depleted T cells, or PBMCs supplied cDNA or gDNA.

There are 18 residues in the CDR3. Germline trimming cut 5 bases from V and 0 bases from J; bases unmatched to any gene: 13. Germline-derived CDR1 and CDR2 are LNHDA and SQIVND (reference sequence). One Seattle source followed patients from active infection through their disease course. The source material was peripheral blood. This chain joins TRBV19 and TRBJ2-7; 10 positions match TRBD2. The sequence was collected from a woman between 70 and 85 years old with COVID-19, enrolled during active disease. Written as DNA, the CDR3 is TGTGCCAGTAGTTTCGGGCTAGCGGGGGCCTTGAGCTCCTACGAGCAGTACTTC. It encodes CASSFGLAGALSSYEQYF.